This is a list of T cell receptor beta chains from one sample in a study of shared clonotypes between healthy human individuals. Sequenced by immunoSEQ multiplex PCR; TCRdb stores in-frame clones only, minus some. This sample carries around 610,000 clones, roughly 95% of them seen once, and the ten largest clones take approximately 0.12%. The specimen was naive CD8+ T cells sorted from blood. Receptors were obtained from a woman aged 30 to 39 in good health. Both conserved end residues are part of each CDR3. Fields, in order: CDR3 protein, V gene, J gene.

CATSEGSQPQHF	TRBV28	TRBJ1-5
CASSPNSYNEQFF	TRBV9	TRBJ2-1
CASSFRQGPNQETQYF	TRBV11-1	TRBJ2-5
CASSDITGVDTGELFF	TRBV2	TRBJ2-2
CASSPGLLSGELFF	TRBV7-2	TRBJ2-2
CASSLALSSGTLYEQYF	TRBV5-5	TRBJ2-7
CASSVEKGSMNTEAFF	TRBV9	TRBJ1-1
CASRTGGGELFF	TRBV27	TRBJ2-2
CASGDRGRNYEQYF	TRBV5-1	TRBJ2-7
CASGQGRSNYGYTF	TRBV6-6	TRBJ1-2
CAWSVLGLAGSWGNEQFF	TRBV30	TRBJ2-1
CASSGPGWTDTQYF	TRBV25-1	TRBJ2-3
CSVERRTGHEQFF	TRBV29-1	TRBJ2-1
CASSLPTGSNQPQHF	TRBV28	TRBJ1-5
CASSPTGTGDFYEQYF	TRBV27	.
CASGGSGTQETQYF	TRBV28	TRBJ2-5
CASSIRDRDFGYGYTF	TRBV19	TRBJ1-2
CAWSVQGNTEAFF	TRBV30	TRBJ1-1
CASSATGTGDEKLFF	TRBV13	TRBJ1-4
CASSFSGRVGNEQFF	TRBV6-5	TRBJ2-1
CASSPVVPDGYGYTF	TRBV4-1	TRBJ1-2
CASSFEGRQPQHF	TRBV28	TRBJ1-5
CASSLAGGSGDEQYF	TRBV11-2	TRBJ2-7
CASAEIFNQPQHF	TRBV27	TRBJ1-5
CASSLRGTPGTGRTNTGELFF	TRBV27	TRBJ2-2
CASSEGPWEGEVIKAQYF	TRBV6-1	TRBJ2-3
CASSPPLWGEQYF	TRBV11-2	TRBJ2-7
CASSPSSYEQYF	TRBV10-2	TRBJ2-7
CASRDRDRGTEAFF	TRBV19	TRBJ1-1
CATVSGRDPNQPQHF	TRBV28	TRBJ1-5
CASSLSPLPHEQYF	TRBV28	TRBJ2-7